A single sample is the source of the 25 T cell receptor beta chains below, sequenced in a study of cytotoxic CD8 clonotypes in ibrutinib-treated CLL. The method was immunoSEQ multiplex PCR; TCRdb's version includes in-frame clones alone and lacks a portion of them. The sample shows about 58,000 clones, about 72% of them seen only once. The source was PBMCs, collected after 12 months of ibrutinib treatment. All receptors come from a human donor with chronic lymphocytic leukemia.

The chain combines TRBV15 with TRBJ1-5, with 7 bases matching TRBD1. The germline V gene has CDR1 LNHNV and CDR2 YYDKDF (reference sequence). V shed 2 bases and J 6 bases; nucleotides not matched to a gene: 7. The CDR3 extends over 15 amino acids. The CDR3 nucleotides are TGTGCCACCAGCAGACAAGACAGGGTCGGTCAGCCCCAGCATTTT. Translation gives CATSRQDRVGQPQHF. Supplemented by reference TRBV15 and TRBJ1-5, the full variable domain reads DAMVIQNPRYQVTQFGKPVTLSCSQTLNHNVMYWYQQKSSQAPKLLFHYYDKDFNNEADTPDNFQSRRPNTSFCFLDIRSPGLGDTAMYLCATSRQDRVGQPQHFGDGTRLSIL.

This rearrangement joins TRBV28 to TRBJ2-7; D possibly corresponds to TRBD1 (6 bases). V was shortened by 8 bases and J by 4 bases, with 15 bases between the two germline ends. The CDR3 length is 13 residues. The germline CDR1 and CDR2 sequences are MDHEN and SYDVKM. The CDR3 sequence is CASGATGLYEQYF. As DNA, the CDR3 is TGTGCCAGCGGTGCCACAGGGTTGTACGAGCAGTACTTC.

This chain connects TRBV30 to TRBJ2-2; D is unresolved. CDR1 GTSNPN and CDR2 SVGIG come from the germline V gene (reference sequence). V lost 5 bases to trimming and J lost 0 bases, with 4 bases between them. The CDR3 is made up of 12 amino acids. CDR3 coding DNA: TGTGCCTGGTCTTCGAACACCGGGGAGCTGTTTTTT. Translated: CAWSSNTGELFF.

J is TRBJ1-1 and V is TRBV5-1; 7 bases align to TRBD1. Germline assignment: CDR1 SGHRS and CDR2 YFSETQ. V trimming: 0 bases; J trimming: 1 base; junction bases outside the gene matches: 0. The CDR3 totals 14 residues. The CDR3 bases are TGCGCCAGCAGCTTGGAGGGGGCGAACACTGAAGCTTTCTTT. Protein product: CASSLEGANTEAFF. The whole variable domain, filled in from reference TRBV5-1 and TRBJ1-1, reads KAGVTQTPRYLIKTRGQQVTLSCSPISGHRSVSWYQQTPGQGLQFLFEYFSETQRNKGNFPGRFSGRQFSNSRSEMNVSTLELGDSALYLCASSLEGANTEAFFGQGTRLTVV.

V gene TRBV28 combines with J gene TRBJ2-7; a weak D match, TRBD1 (6 bases). The CDR3 is made up of 16 amino acids. The ends were cut back, 5 bases at V and 6 bases at J, with 23 bases in the middle. Germline-derived CDR1 and CDR2 are MDHEN and SYDVKM. The CDR3 DNA reads as TGTGCCAGCAGTCACGACGTCCAGACAGGCATCCTCGAGCAGTACTTC. Translated, it gives CASSHDVQTGILEQYF.

As to this clone: This sample also contains other DNA sequences that code for the same CDR3. The rearrangement joins TRBV18 to TRBJ2-3; D might be TRBD2 (6 bases). CDR1 is KGHSH, CDR2 LQKENI, per germline. The V gene lost 1 base and the J gene lost 2 bases, with 7 bases spanning the gap. There are 14 residues in the CDR3. The CDR3, as DNA: TGTGCCAGCTCACCACTAGCGGACACAGATACGCAGTATTTT. Translation gives CASSPLADTDTQYF.

The chain couples TRBV5-1 to TRBJ2-1; D is undetermined. Germline V gives CDR1 SGHRS, CDR2 YFSETQ. V shed 4 bases and J shed 6 bases, with 17 bases lying between them. The length of the CDR3 is 15 residues. CDR3 bases: TGCGCCAGCAGCCAGGACCTGATCGGAGTCAATGAGCAGTTCTTC. Protein: CASSQDLIGVNEQFF.

This clone was seen a few times. The chain carries TRBV5-1 and TRBJ2-1, with 13 positions matching TRBD2. Germline CDR1 is SGHRS and CDR2 is YFSETQ. The CDR3 sequence is 15 residues long. The V segment lost 4 bases and the J segment 12 bases; nucleotides outside the gene matches: 10. The CDR3 spells CASSPDPGLAGTQFF. The DNA of the CDR3 is TGCGCCAGCAGCCCCGACCCGGGACTAGCGGGAACGCAGTTCTTC.

V and J are TRBV2 and TRBJ2-4, with D possibly TRBD1 on 5 matching bases. Germline lookup yields CDR1 SNHLY and CDR2 FYNNEI. The V end lost 7 bases, the J end lost 7 bases, and 11 bases lay between the germline ends. The CDR3 is 12 residues long. The CDR3 DNA sequence: TGTGCCAGCAAGGGGTTTGGGAACATTCAGTACTTC. Translation: CASKGFGNIQYF. Combining the CDR3 with reference TRBV2 and TRBJ2-4 gives the whole variable domain EPEVTQTPSHQVTQMGQEVILRCVPISNHLYFYWYRQILGQKVEFLVSFYNNEISEKSEIFDDQFSVERPDGSNFTLKIRSTKLEDSAMYFCASKGFGNIQYFGAGTRLSVL.

This clone turned up a few times. The chain links TRBV4-2 to TRBJ1-3; D is perhaps TRBD1 (5 bases). V gave up 4 bases and J gave up 3 bases, with 16 bases separating them. Germline loops: CDR1 LGHNA, CDR2 YNFKEQ. CDR3 length: 16 residues. The CDR3 sequence is CASSPNYRGYGNTIYF. CDR3 bases: TGTGCCAGCAGCCCTAATTATAGGGGTTATGGAAACACCATATATTTT.

J is TRBJ1-1 and V is TRBV9; no clear D gene. Trimming took 9 bases from V and 4 from J, leaving 16 bases between them. Germline lookup yields CDR1 SGDLS and CDR2 YYNGEE. The CDR3 contains 13 residues. DNA for the CDR3: TGTGCCATCAACCTTCCTCCGGGCACTGAAGCTTTCTTT. The encoded protein is CAINLPPGTEAFF.

The V and J genes are TRBV5-1 and TRBJ2-7; 9 bases align to TRBD2. Germline V gene sequence: CDR1 SGHRS, CDR2 YFSETQ. J gave up 4 bases and V 0 bases, and 2 bases lay outside the gene matches. There are 14 residues in the CDR3. This chain's CDR3 is CASSLGSGSYEQYF. The CDR3 nucleotides read TGCGCCAGCAGCTTGGGTAGCGGGAGTTACGAGCAGTACTTC. The full variable domain, with the rest looked up from reference TRBV5-1 and TRBJ2-7, is KAGVTQTPRYLIKTRGQQVTLSCSPISGHRSVSWYQQTPGQGLQFLFEYFSETQRNKGNFPGRFSGRQFSNSRSEMNVSTLELGDSALYLCASSLGSGSYEQYFGPGTRLTVT.

The J gene is TRBJ2-1, the V gene TRBV29-1; 10 positions agree with TRBD1. V gave up 3 bases and J gave up 9 bases; unmatched junction bases: 11. The CDR3 loop spans 15 amino acids. From germline, CDR1 is SQVTM and CDR2 ANQGSEA. CDR3 in amino acids: CSVDLRDRGLTEQFF. CDR3 DNA sequence: TGCAGCGTTGATCTCCGGGACAGGGGTCTCACTGAGCAGTTCTTC.

The rearrangement joins TRBV28 to TRBJ2-1; perhaps TRBD1 as D (6 bases). Germline V lookup: CDR1 MDHEN, CDR2 SYDVKM. V was clipped by 4 bases and J by 11 bases, with 15 bases between them. This CDR3 is built from 13 residues. In DNA, the CDR3 is TGTGCCAGCAGTTCCGCCCTGGGGGCCAAGCAGTTCTTC. Translating it yields CASSSALGAKQFF.

The chain combines TRBV7-2 with TRBJ2-7, with a weak D call TRBD1 (5 bases). The CDR3 runs 14 residues. Germline V gene sequence: CDR1 SGHTA, CDR2 FQGNSA. V was clipped by 5 bases and J by 2 bases, with 13 bases between them. CDR3 residues: CASSRTPVPYEQYF. The DNA for the CDR3 is TGTGCCAGCAGCCGGACACCCGTGCCCTACGAGCAGTACTTC.

The rearrangement links TRBV7-2 to TRBJ1-4; the D is unclear. Trimming removed 0 bases from V and 7 bases from J, with 15 bases in between. Germline CDR1 reads SGHTA; CDR2 reads FQGNSA. The CDR3 loop spans 16 amino acids. The CDR3 nucleotides are TGTGCCAGCAGCTTAGCGGTAGGAGGTACGGGTGAAAAACTGTTTTTT. Its protein product is CASSLAVGGTGEKLFF. Full variable domain (rest looked up from reference TRBV7-2 and TRBJ1-4): GAGVSQSPSNKVTEKGKDVELRCDPISGHTALYWYRQSLGQGLEFLIYFQGNSAPDKSGLPSDRFSAERTGGSVSTLTIQRTQQEDSAVYLCASSLAVGGTGEKLFFGSGTQLSVL.

The chain is built from TRBV7-8 and TRBJ1-2; perhaps TRBD1 as D (5 bases). The CDR3 runs to 12 residues. Per the germline V gene, CDR1 is SGHVS and CDR2 is FQNEAQ. The V end lost 5 bases, the J end lost 8 bases, and 12 bases lay between the germline ends. The CDR3 DNA sequence: TGTGCCAGCAGCATTGACAGTCGGGGCTACACCTTC. Protein: CASSIDSRGYTF.

At least ten counts were recorded for this clone. The sample has other DNA sequences that encode this CDR3 too. This chain connects TRBV9 to TRBJ2-7, with D possibly TRBD2 on 5 matching bases. Trimming removed 3 bases at V and 1 base at J, with 14 bases between. The V gene's germline CDR1 is SGDLS and CDR2 YYNGEE. CDR3 size: 15 residues. CDR3: CASSAETSGSYEQYF. The CDR3 nucleotides read TGTGCCAGCAGCGCCGAGACGAGCGGTTCCTACGAGCAGTACTTC. Using reference TRBV9 and TRBJ2-7 for the parts outside the CDR3, the full variable domain is DSGVTQTPKHLITATGQRVTLRCSPRSGDLSVYWYQQSLDQGLQFLIQYYNGEERAKGNILERFSAQQFPDLHSELNLSSLELGDSALYFCASSAETSGSYEQYFGPGTRLTVT.

In this sample, this clone turned up a few times. The chain recombines TRBV2 with TRBJ2-7, with 8 bases matching TRBD1. Per the germline V gene, CDR1 is SNHLY and CDR2 is FYNNEI. This CDR3 is built from 15 residues. V lost 4 bases, J lost 2 bases, and 7 bases stayed unmatched. CDR3 amino acids: CASSGRGRTPYEQYF. Here the CDR3 DNA reads TGTGCCAGCAGTGGCAGGGGGCGGACCCCCTACGAGCAGTACTTC.

This rearrangement joins TRBV29-1 to TRBJ2-3; TRBD2 matches 10 bases. Germline CDR1 and CDR2: SQVTM and ANQGSEA. V trimming: 5 bases; J trimming: 2 bases; junction bases outside the gene matches: 13. The length of the CDR3 is 17 residues. The CDR3 coding sequence is TGCAGCGTTATCAGCGGGAGGGCCTTTCTATACACAGATACGCAGTATTTT. It specifies CSVISGRAFLYTDTQYF.

This clone has a handful of counts. The chain combines TRBV18 with TRBJ1-5, with D unresolved. The CDR3 length is 14 residues. V lost 3 bases, J lost 2 bases, and 8 bases lay in between. In germline, CDR1 is KGHSH, CDR2 LQKENI. The CDR3 DNA is TGTGCCAGCTCACCGGACTGGGGCAATCAGCCCCAGCATTTT. This gives the protein CASSPDWGNQPQHF.

The count of this clone is one. The chain recombines TRBV7-9 with TRBJ2-7; 10 nucleotides match TRBD1. The CDR3 length is 15 residues. The V gene end was trimmed by 1 base and the J gene end by 4 bases; junction bases not matched to a gene: 4. CDR1 is SEHNR and CDR2 is FQNEAQ in the germline V gene (reference sequence). The CDR3 sequence: CASSLVGTGDYEQYF. The CDR3 DNA follows: TGTGCCAGCAGCTTAGTCGGGACAGGGGATTACGAGCAGTACTTC.

The chain carries TRBV5-1 and TRBJ1-2; 7 bases match TRBD1. Germline values: CDR1 SGHRS, CDR2 YFSETQ. The CDR3 is 14 amino acids. With V trimmed by 0 bases and J by 5 bases, 4 bases remained unmatched. This CDR3 reads CASSLATGMYGYTF. DNA for the CDR3: TGCGCCAGCAGCTTGGCGACAGGGATGTATGGCTACACCTTC.

The chain has TRBV28 and TRBJ1-2; TRBD1 is a possible D gene (6 bases). This CDR3 is 17 amino acids long. Germline CDR1 and CDR2: MDHEN and SYDVKM. V lost 3 bases, J lost 3 bases, and 20 bases lay in between. Written as DNA, the CDR3 is TGTGCCAGCAGTTTTGTTAGAGGGGCAGGGGACGACTATGGCTACACCTTC. It codes for CASSFVRGAGDDYGYTF.

V is TRBV5-1 and J is TRBJ2-3, with 7 bases aligning to TRBD2. CDR3 length: 15 amino acids. Germline CDR1 reads SGHRS; CDR2 reads YFSETQ. The J segment lost 6 bases and the V segment lost 7 bases, leaving 14 bases of the junction unmatched. The CDR3 reads CASGPFGGGPDTQYF. The CDR3 coding sequence is TGCGCCAGCGGGCCTTTTGGGGGAGGGCCGGATACGCAGTATTTT.